The source of this TCR beta chain is a study of vaccination effects on CD4 cells after COVID-19. Measured with immunoSEQ multiplex PCR; TCRdb has only the in-frame clones, and not every one. The table records 65,000 to 80,000 clones, around 77% of them present only once. As for this clone: The antigen is unknown.

Germline-derived CDR1 and CDR2 are LGHNT and FRNRAP. CDR3 length equals 17 residues. Trimming removed 2 bases from V and 4 bases from J; junction bases left unmatched: 8. CD4+ T cells were isolated after nine to ten days of culture. The sample in question was CD4+ T cells from PBMCs cultured without peptide, obtained before COVID-19 vaccination. V gene TRBV12-5 combines with J gene TRBJ2-1, with TRBD2 matching over 10 bases. The receptor comes from a human donor who received a COVID-19 vaccine. The CDR3: CASGLLPASGRYNEQFF. The CDR3 DNA reads as TGTGCTAGTGGTTTGCTCCCAGCTAGCGGGAGATACAATGAGCAGTTCTTC.